The rows below give T cell receptor beta chains drawn from one sample of a study of cytomegalovirus exposure and HLA in healthy donors. This table comes from immunoSEQ multiplex PCR, and its TCRdb copy is limited to in-frame clones, with some not included. The sample consists of tens of thousands of clones, 75% of them appearing once. Source material: PBMCs. All receptors derive from a woman in her forties in good health and CMV-seropositive. Both conserved end residues are part of each CDR3. The order of the fields is D gene, clone size, V gene, J gene, CDR3 DNA, CDR3 protein. A D gene is named only where the DNA matches it firmly. Clone sizes are given selectively: once, few, many, or a class where the clone is expanded.

>TRBD2|-|TRBV4-3|TRBJ2-1
TGCGCCAGCAGCCAAGGAGGACTAGCTAACAATGAGCAGTTCTTC
CASSQGGLANNEQFF
>-|-|TRBV4-1|TRBJ2-1
TGCGCCAGCAGCCAAGATCCGGGTGGTGAGCAGTTCTTC
CASSQDPGGEQFF
>TRBD1|-|TRBV6-5|TRBJ1-3
TGTGCCAGCAGTTCTTCCGGGACAGGGCCTGGAAACACCATATATTTT
CASSSSGTGPGNTIYF
>-|-|TRBV7-2|TRBJ1-1
TGTGCCAGCAGCCCGTCCGTGAGGAACACTGAAGCTTTCTTT
CASSPSVRNTEAFF
>-|-|TRBV4-3|TRBJ1-2
TGCGCCAGCAGCCAAGATAATTCTGCTGTGCTATATGGCTACACCTTC
CASSQDNSAVLYGYTF
>-|-|TRBV6-1|TRBJ1-5
TGTGCCAGCAGTGAGAATTTTGGGAGTAGCAATCAGCCCCAGCATTTT
CASSENFGSSNQPQHF
>TRBD1|-|TRBV2|TRBJ1-2
TGTGCCAGCAGTTTTCCGGACAGGGGCCTTGGCTACACCTTC
CASSFPDRGLGYTF
>TRBD1|-|TRBV7-9|TRBJ2-3
TGTTCCAGCAGCCTCCGGACAGGAGTCACAGATACGCAGTATTTT
CSSSLRTGVTDTQYF
>-|once|TRBV5-4|TRBJ2-7
TGTGCCAGCAGGATGGCAGCGGAGTACGAGCAGTACTTC
CASRMAAEYEQYF
>-|-|TRBV4-1|TRBJ2-1
TGCGCCGGCAGCCAAGAGGCTGGCGGGGGCCTTTACAATGAGCAGTTCTTC
CAGSQEAGGGLYNEQFF
>-|-|TRBV11-2|TRBJ2-1
TGTGCCAGCAGCCTCAGGGGGGACCCTTACAATGAGCAGTTCTTC
CASSLRGDPYNEQFF
>TRBD1|-|TRBV29-1|TRBJ2-5
TGCAGCGTGGAAGGTGGAGTAGGGACAGGGGAAGAGCAGTACTTC
CSVEGGVGTGEEQYF
>-|-|TRBV21-1|TRBJ1-6
TGTGCCAGCAGCAAAGACTGGGACAGGGTGGGATCACCCCTCCACTTT
CASSKDWDRVGSPLHF
>TRBD1|-|TRBV5-1|TRBJ2-7
TGCGCCAGCAGCCTTCAGCCCACAGGGGACGAGCAGTACTTC
CASSLQPTGDEQYF
>TRBD1|-|TRBV5-6|TRBJ1-2
TGTGCCAGCAGGAACTTACAGGGGCCCTATGGCTACACCTTC
CASRNLQGPYGYTF
>TRBD2|-|TRBV6-6|TRBJ2-1
TGTGCCAGCAGTGTCCAGCGGGGGGGCCTGTTCTTC
CASSVQRGGLFF
>TRBD2|-|TRBV19|TRBJ2-4
TGTGCCAGTAGTGCCGGGGGGGTAGCCAAAAACATTCAGTACTTC
CASSAGGVAKNIQYF
>-|-|TRBV30|TRBJ1-2
TGTGCCTCGACAGATATGGGAGGCTACACCTTC
CASTDMGGYTF
>-|-|TRBV5-1|TRBJ1-1
TGCGCTACACAATCCTCTGGGGCAGACACTGAAGCTTTCTTT
CATQSSGADTEAFF
>-|-|TRBV6-6|TRBJ1-5
TGTGCCAGCAGCCATCAGGGGTATCAGCCCCAGCATTTT
CASSHQGYQPQHF
>-|-|TRBV6-1|TRBJ1-3
TGTGCCAGCAGTGACAGGGCAACTGGAAACACCATATATTTT
CASSDRATGNTIYF
>-|-|TRBV27|TRBJ1-2
TGTGCCAGCAGTTTCGCAGGGAGGTATGGCTACACCTTC
CASSFAGRYGYTF
>TRBD1|once|TRBV6-6|TRBJ1-1
TGTGCCAGCAGTTACTCTACCTCTCAGGGGGGAAAGGCTTTCTTT
CASSYSTSQGGKAFF
>TRBD1|-|TRBV2|TRBJ1-2
TGTGCCAGCAGAGTAGGGACAGAGGCTATAAGATACACCTTC
CASRVGTEAIRYTF